The rows below give T cell receptor beta chains drawn from one sample of a study of shared clonotypes between healthy human individuals. Data came from immunoSEQ multiplex PCR; TCRdb stores just in-frame clones and leaves some out. The sample yields about 2.3 million clones, around 93% seen once. Sequences were obtained from naive CD4+ T cells from PBMCs. These receptors came from a man younger than 35 in good health. Some clones in this sample may be carry-over from other donors' samples. Both conserved end residues are part of each CDR3. Each record gives: J gene, clone size, D gene, V gene, CDR3 protein, CDR3 DNA. D genes are given only for firm matches. Some rows have no size entry. The others give once, few or many, or a class for an expanded clone.

TRBJ2-2,NA,NA,TRBV19,CASSRALAENTGELFF,TGTGCCAGTAGCCGAGCTCTTGCGGAGAACACCGGGGAGCTGTTTTTT
TRBJ1-1,NA,TRBD1,TRBV28,CASSAGGEDTEAFF,TGTGCCAGCAGTGCAGGGGGCGAAGATACTGAAGCTTTCTTT
TRBJ1-2,NA,TRBD1,TRBV7-8,CASRSTGGNYGYTF,TGTGCCAGCAGGTCGACAGGGGGGAACTATGGCTACACCTTC
TRBJ2-1,NA,TRBD2,TRBV4-2,CASSPRLAGTVDEQFF,TGTGCCAGCAGCCCACGACTAGCGGGTACTGTCGATGAGCAGTTCTTC
TRBJ2-1,NA,NA,TRBV20-1,CSAEHRGLRIF,TGCAGTGCCGAACACCGGGGCCTGAGGATCTTC
TRBJ1-1,NA,NA,TRBV11-1,CATSGSWNTEAFF,TGTGCCACCTCAGGTTCCTGGAACACTGAAGCTTTCTTT
TRBJ2-1,NA,NA,TRBV18,CASSPSSSSYNEQFF,TGTGCCAGCTCACCTAGTTCCAGCTCCTACAATGAGCAGTTCTTC
TRBJ1-1,NA,NA,TRBV6-5,CASSNFYRGSGAFF,TGTGCCAGCAGTAACTTCTATAGGGGGTCAGGAGCTTTCTTT
TRBJ1-5,NA,NA,TRBV6-5,CASSRVHNQPQHF,TGTGCCAGCAGTCGCGTACACAATCAGCCCCAGCATTTT
TRBJ2-2,NA,NA,TRBV7-9,CASSRQPNTGELFF,TGTGCCAGCAGCCGACAGCCTAACACCGGGGAGCTGTTTTTT
TRBJ2-4,NA,NA,TRBV6-1,CASRTPAKNIQYF,TGTGCCAGTCGGACCCCAGCCAAAAACATTCAGTACTTC
TRBJ2-1,NA,TRBD2,TRBV5-1,CASSFLPLAGDNEQFF,TGCGCCAGCAGCTTTCTCCCGCTAGCGGGAGATAATGAGCAGTTCTTC
TRBJ2-2,NA,NA,TRBV29-1,CSVEHENTGELFF,TGCAGCGTTGAACATGAAAACACCGGGGAGCTGTTTTTT
TRBJ1-2,NA,TRBD1,TRBV19,CASSRGQGARGYTF,TGTGCCAGTAGTAGAGGACAGGGGGCGCGAGGCTACACCTTC
TRBJ2-7,once,NA,TRBV7-2,CASSLGPGAYEQYF,TGTGCCAGCAGCTTAGGACCGGGGGCCTACGAGCAGTACTTC
TRBJ1-2,NA,TRBD1,TRBV29-1,CSVDRDRGYSYGYTF,TGCAGCGTTGACAGGGACAGGGGTTACAGCTATGGCTACACCTTC
TRBJ1-5,NA,NA,TRBV29-1,CSVAARANQPQHF,TGCAGCGTGGCCGCGCGAGCCAATCAGCCCCAGCATTTT
TRBJ2-7,NA,TRBD2,TRBV27,CASSRASGASYEQYF,TGTGCCAGCAGTAGAGCTAGCGGGGCTTCCTACGAGCAGTACTTC
TRBJ1-1,NA,TRBD1,TRBV5-4,CASSVSQGGPEAFF,TGTGCCAGCAGCGTTTCGCAGGGGGGCCCTGAAGCTTTCTTT
TRBJ2-7,NA,NA,TRBV14,CASSRQGYEQYF,TGTGCCAGCAGCCGCCAGGGCTACGAGCAGTACTTC
TRBJ2-3,NA,TRBD2,TRBV6-6,CASPYGREGRVDTQYF,TGTGCCAGCCCCTATGGTCGGGAGGGCCGCGTAGATACGCAGTATTTT
TRBJ2-2,few,NA,TRBV10-1,CASSVDNTGELFF,TGCGCCAGCAGTGTGGACAACACCGGGGAGCTGTTTTTT
TRBJ1-4,once,NA,TRBV28,CASSLSREKLFF,TGTGCCAGCAGTTTAAGCAGGGAAAAACTGTTTTTT
TRBJ2-7,NA,NA,TRBV28,CASSLGPSYEQYF,TGTGCCAGCAGTCTGGGACCCTCCTACGAGCAGTACTTC
TRBJ2-2,NA,TRBD1,TRBV19,CASSLGQGVVSGELFF,TGTGCCAGTAGTTTGGGACAGGGGGTTGTTTCCGGGGAGCTGTTTTTT
TRBJ2-3,NA,NA,TRBV19,CASSIDGSITQYF,TGTGCCAGTAGTATAGATGGGTCCATTACGCAGTATTTT
TRBJ2-1,NA,TRBD2,TRBV6-1,CASRSTSGRATEQFF,TGTGCCAGCAGATCCACTAGCGGGAGGGCCACTGAGCAGTTCTTC
TRBJ1-3,NA,NA,TRBV11-2,CASSLSGLSSGNTIYF,TGTGCCAGCAGCCTAAGCGGACTGAGCTCTGGAAACACCATATATTTT
TRBJ1-2,NA,TRBD1,TRBV27,CASSRTGGSWGYTF,TGTGCCAGCAGTCGGACAGGGGGCTCGTGGGGCTACACCTTC
TRBJ2-5,NA,TRBD2,TRBV7-2,CASSLGSGRVQETQYF,TGTGCCAGCAGCTTAGGAAGCGGGAGGGTACAAGAGACCCAGTACTTC
TRBJ2-2,NA,TRBD2,TRBV9,CASGLAGVSGGELFF,TGTGCCAGCGGACTAGCGGGAGTATCTGGCGGGGAGCTGTTTTTT
TRBJ1-1,NA,NA,TRBV18,CASSTDMNTEAFF,TGTGCCAGCTCGACAGACATGAACACTGAAGCTTTCTTT
TRBJ1-2,NA,NA,TRBV6-6,CASSERTGGYTF,TGTGCCAGCAGTGAGAGGACGGGTGGCTACACCTTC
TRBJ2-3,NA,TRBD2,TRBV10-1,CASSEGLAASTDTQYF,TGCGCCAGCAGTGAGGGACTAGCGGCTAGCACAGATACGCAGTATTTT
TRBJ2-1,NA,TRBD1,TRBV2,CASNDDSGQGYNEQFF,TGTGCCAGCAATGACGACTCGGGACAGGGATACAATGAGCAGTTCTTC
TRBJ2-5,once,NA,TRBV28,CASSFDRRTQETQYF,TGTGCCAGCAGTTTTGACAGGAGGACGCAAGAGACCCAGTACTTC
TRBJ2-1,once,NA,TRBV29-1,CSVADPKLGDEQFF,TGCAGCGTTGCCGATCCGAAATTAGGCGATGAGCAGTTCTTC
TRBJ1-5,once,NA,TRBV28,CASMGGGSNQPQHF,TGTGCCAGCATGGGGGGGGGAAGCAATCAGCCCCAGCATTTT
TRBJ1-2,NA,NA,TRBV28,CASSPRDPRGYTF,TGTGCCAGCAGCCCTCGAGACCCTCGGGGCTACACCTTC
TRBJ2-3,NA,TRBD2,TRBV18,CASSPPTSGRTDTQYF,TGTGCCAGCTCACCACCGACTAGCGGGAGAACAGATACGCAGTATTTT
TRBJ1-2,NA,TRBD1,TRBV15,CATSRDRGQFYTF,TGTGCCACCAGCCGGGACAGGGGGCAATTCTACACCTTC
TRBJ1-2,NA,NA,TRBV27,CASSSRASYGYTF,TGTGCCAGCAGTTCCCGGGCCAGCTATGGCTACACCTTC
TRBJ2-4,NA,TRBD1,TRBV5-4,CASSSSGTGYGIQYF,TGTGCCAGCAGCTCTTCCGGGACAGGGTATGGCATTCAGTACTTC
TRBJ2-1,NA,NA,TRBV5-1,CASSLGRAGNEQFF,TGCGCCAGCAGCTTGGGCAGAGCGGGCAATGAGCAGTTCTTC
TRBJ1-4,NA,TRBD1,TRBV28,CASRGTGVEKLFF,TGTGCCAGCAGGGGGACAGGGGTGGAAAAACTGTTTTTT
TRBJ1-1,NA,NA,TRBV19,CASIRGGAYTEAFF,TGTGCCAGTATCCGCGGGGGCGCGTACACTGAAGCTTTCTTT
TRBJ2-3,NA,NA,TRBV27,CASSLFIGGRTDTQYF,TGTGCCAGCAGTTTGTTTATAGGAGGGAGGACAGATACGCAGTATTTT
TRBJ2-1,NA,NA,TRBV7-2,CASNRRWGYNEQFF,TGTGCCAGCAACCGAAGGTGGGGGTACAATGAGCAGTTCTTC
TRBJ1-2,NA,NA,TRBV6-1,CASRSDPTGLSGYTF,TGTGCCAGCAGGTCCGATCCCACAGGGCTTTCTGGCTACACCTTC
TRBJ1-1,NA,NA,TRBV9,CASSAEGFEAFF,TGTGCCAGCAGCGCAGAGGGATTTGAAGCTTTCTTT
TRBJ2-3,NA,TRBD2,TRBV5-4,CASRYGLAGVEDTQYF,TGTGCCAGCAGATACGGCCTAGCGGGAGTAGAAGATACGCAGTATTTT
TRBJ1-1,NA,NA,TRBV5-4,CASSLAVGNTEAFF,TGTGCCAGCAGCTTGGCGGTAGGGAACACTGAAGCTTTCTTT
TRBJ2-1,NA,NA,TRBV28,CASSFGSSLPEQFF,TGTGCCAGCAGTTTCGGTAGCAGTCTGCCTGAGCAGTTCTTC